This is a list of T cell receptor beta chains from one sample in a study of T cells expressing NK-cell markers. TCRdb re-analyzed the 5' RACE reads; it lists each CDR3 protein once, without DNA. The repertoire table contains roughly 380,000 distinct CDR3 sequences. Sequencing used blood T cells: a sorted CD56 or NKG2C T cell subset, CD4+ or CD8+ T cells, or bulk PBMC T cells (not recorded which). All receptors derive from a man aged 18-75 years in good health. The CDR3 runs from the conserved cysteine through the conserved F or W.

v_call: TRBV15; j_call: TRBJ1-3; cdr3_aa: CATSSQYGNTIYF
v_call: TRBV6-5; j_call: TRBJ2-3; cdr3_aa: CASRPRGLAGGDTQYF
v_call: TRBV11-1; j_call: TRBJ2-7; cdr3_aa: CASSSLGQGASYEQYF
v_call: TRBV4-2; j_call: TRBJ1-2; cdr3_aa: CASSLVIIRYGYTF
v_call: TRBV24-1; j_call: TRBJ2-7; cdr3_aa: CASSRASYEQYF
v_call: TRBV20-1; j_call: TRBJ2-5; cdr3_aa: CSARESGVRQETQYF
v_call: TRBV5-1; j_call: TRBJ2-7; cdr3_aa: CASSSSTGSLFYEQYF
v_call: TRBV2; j_call: TRBJ1-6; cdr3_aa: CASSRDTFNSPLHF
v_call: TRBV6-1; j_call: TRBJ1-1; cdr3_aa: CASSRRTRDRNTEAFF
v_call: TRBV5-1; j_call: TRBJ1-2; cdr3_aa: CASSLVVGGGYTF
v_call: TRBV6-5; j_call: TRBJ2-7; cdr3_aa: CASSYVSGGTSTYEQYF
v_call: TRBV27; j_call: TRBJ2-7; cdr3_aa: CASRAANSYEQYF
v_call: TRBV11-2; j_call: TRBJ2-2; cdr3_aa: CAGRAGGSNTGELFF
v_call: TRBV6-1; j_call: TRBJ2-7; cdr3_aa: CASRAWDEQYF
v_call: TRBV11-2; j_call: TRBJ2-1; cdr3_aa: CASSLRLRGNVDEQFF
v_call: TRBV5-1; j_call: TRBJ2-1; cdr3_aa: CASSPGTGPYNEQFF
v_call: TRBV28; j_call: TRBJ2-7; cdr3_aa: CASRSAWGTGYEQYF
v_call: TRBV6-2/TRBV6-3; j_call: TRBJ2-7; cdr3_aa: CASSYSRTSGVYEQYF
v_call: TRBV13; j_call: TRBJ1-5; cdr3_aa: CASSRTGSNQPQHF
v_call: TRBV24-1; j_call: TRBJ2-1; cdr3_aa: CATSEDLTGRNEQFF
v_call: TRBV12-3/TRBV12-4; j_call: TRBJ1-2; cdr3_aa: CASSLTRTGVDGYTF
v_call: TRBV29-1; j_call: TRBJ2-3; cdr3_aa: CSAQGRTRGSTDTQYF
v_call: TRBV6-1; j_call: TRBJ2-1; cdr3_aa: CASSAVAGSSEQFF
v_call: TRBV9; j_call: TRBJ2-1; cdr3_aa: CASSVVAESLYNEQFF
v_call: TRBV6-5; j_call: TRBJ1-6; cdr3_aa: CASSYAGRYNSPLHF
v_call: TRBV5-5; j_call: TRBJ2-7; cdr3_aa: CASRVGLTSSYEQYF
v_call: TRBV20-1; j_call: TRBJ2-3; cdr3_aa: CSARLRYTDTQYF
v_call: TRBV11-3; j_call: TRBJ2-2; cdr3_aa: CASSAGVSGELFF
v_call: TRBV14; j_call: TRBJ2-5; cdr3_aa: CASSQDLGAGVQETQYF